The next 21 T cell receptor beta chains were all read from a single sample in a study of Ad26.COV2.S vaccination and SARS-CoV-2 variants. Generated by immunoSEQ multiplex PCR, the TCRdb table keeps only in-frame clones and is missing some. The sample consists of fewer than 500,000 clones, approximately 92% of them appearing once. Treatment indicated: some 20 received Ad26.COV2.S at low or high dose, single or two shots; 5 received placebo; per-sample allocation not given. The samples were gathered on day 63 after the first injection of vaccine or placebo. The sample here was peripheral blood, taken in a trial of Ad26.COV2.S vaccine versus placebo. Every receptor here comes from a person aged 18-65 years who received the Ad26.COV2.S COVID-19 vaccine or a placebo.

This rearrangement joins TRBV6-5 to TRBJ1-4, with D unclear. The CDR3 extends over 15 amino acids. Germline CDR1 and CDR2: MNHEY and SVGAGI. The V and J ends lost 5 bases and 4 bases respectively, with 14 bases between them. CDR3 sequence reads: CASSMTSLYNEKLFF. The CDR3 nucleotides are TGTGCCAGCAGTATGACATCGCTGTATAATGAAAAACTGTTTTTT.

J is TRBJ2-7 and V is TRBV6-5; 12 positions agree with TRBD2. The CDR3 has 16 residues. The germline V gene encodes CDR1 MNHEY and CDR2 SVGAGI. The trim removed 0 bases at V and 3 bases at J, leaving 3 bases unmatched. This CDR3 reads CASSYSSGLAGYEQYF. The CDR3 region has the DNA TGTGCCAGCAGTTACTCCTCGGGACTAGCGGGCTACGAGCAGTACTTC.

This chain links TRBV27 with TRBJ1-1, with D maybe TRBD1 (5 bases). In germline, CDR1 is MNHEY, CDR2 SMNVEV (reference sequence). V was pared by 5 bases and J by 10 bases, with 14 bases between. This CDR3 is 12 amino acids long. DNA of the CDR3: TGTGCCAGCAGTGTAGGAGCAGGGCGAGCTTTCTTT. Encoded protein: CASSVGAGRAFF.

The chain has TRBV9 and TRBJ2-3, with TRBD2 matching over 10 bases. The length of the CDR3 is 18 residues. V lost 0 bases, J lost 4 bases, and 11 bases stayed unmatched. Germline V CDR1 and CDR2: SGDLS, YYNGEE. As DNA, the CDR3 is TGTGCCAGCAGCGTAGGCTTTCTAGCGGGAGCAGATTCAGATACGCAGTATTTT. It translates to CASSVGFLAGADSDTQYF.

The chain recombines TRBV6-2 or TRBV6-3 with TRBJ2-7; TRBD1 agrees at 12 bases. From germline, CDR1 is MNHEY and CDR2 SVGEGT. The V segment lost 4 bases and the J segment 3 bases; nucleotides outside the gene matches: 7. CDR3 size: 16 residues. Written as DNA, the CDR3 is TGTGCCAGCAGTTCAACCGGGACAGGGGGCCTCTACGAGCAGTACTTC. The encoded protein is CASSSTGTGGLYEQYF.

V usage is TRBV12-3 or TRBV12-4 and J usage is TRBJ1-2; D uncertain. The CDR3 covers 12 residues. Trimming removed 9 bases at V and 2 bases at J, with 10 bases between. CDR3 protein: CASSGPNYGYTF. The CDR3 region has the DNA TGTGCCAGTTCCGGGCCCAACTATGGCTACACCTTC.

The rearrangement links TRBV9 to TRBJ2-2; TRBD2 matches at 11 bases. From germline, CDR1 is SGDLS and CDR2 YYNGEE. With 0 bases clipped from V and 5 bases from J, the junction kept 6 bases outside the gene matches. The CDR3 contains 17 residues. This chain's CDR3 is CASSVATGLAGTGELFF. The CDR3, as DNA: TGTGCCAGCAGCGTAGCTACAGGACTAGCGGGTACCGGGGAGCTGTTTTTT.

J is TRBJ2-7 and V is TRBV19, with 8 nucleotides matching TRBD2. V trimming: 3 bases; J trimming: 2 bases; junction bases outside the gene matches: 6. From germline, CDR1 is LNHDA and CDR2 SQIVND (reference sequence). The length of the CDR3 is 15 residues. CDR3 DNA: TGTGCCAGTAGTATTACCCCGGGAGGGCCCTACGAGCAGTACTTC. It specifies CASSITPGGPYEQYF.

This chain joins TRBV4-1 and TRBJ1-5; 10 nucleotides match TRBD1. V shed 4 bases, J shed 6 bases, and the junction held 6 bases outside the gene matches. Germline V gives CDR1 MGHRA, CDR2 YSYEKL. The CDR3 consists of 15 residues. As DNA, the CDR3 is TGCGCCAGCAGCCTCCGGGACAGGGGCTCTCAGCCCCAGCATTTT. It codes for CASSLRDRGSQPQHF.

The chain has TRBV2 and TRBJ2-7; D remains unclear. V was clipped by 7 bases and J by 1 base, with 11 bases between them. The germline V gene encodes CDR1 SNHLY and CDR2 FYNNEI. This CDR3 is 13 amino acids long. The chain's CDR3 is CASKDTESYEQYF. The CDR3 nucleotides read TGTGCCAGCAAGGATACGGAGTCCTACGAGCAGTACTTC.

The chain employs TRBV27 and TRBJ1-6; 8 bases map to TRBD1. CDR3 size: 16 residues. Germline V lookup: CDR1 MNHEY, CDR2 SMNVEV (reference sequence). The V segment lost 6 bases and the J segment 5 bases; nucleotides outside the gene matches: 9. The CDR3 reads CASSLPGQGNNSPLHF. The CDR3 nucleotides read TGTGCCAGCAGCCTTCCTGGACAGGGCAATAATTCACCCCTCCACTTT.

A note on this clone: Other DNA sequences from this sample encode an identical CDR3 as well. The V gene is TRBV18, the J gene TRBJ1-5, with TRBD1 matching 8 bases. J gave up 2 bases and V 3 bases, and 0 bases lay outside the gene matches. CDR3 size: 14 residues. Germline V CDR1 and CDR2: KGHSH, LQKENI. CDR3 sequence: CASSPTGGNQPQHF. CDR3 coding DNA: TGTGCCAGCTCACCGACAGGGGGCAATCAGCCCCAGCATTTT.

This sequence joins TRBV7-8 and TRBJ2-7, with 10 bases fitting TRBD2. Germline loops: CDR1 SGHVS, CDR2 FQNEAQ. The CDR3 has 18 residues. The V segment lost 0 bases and the J segment 0 bases; nucleotides outside the gene matches: 8. CDR3 in amino acids: CASSLASLAGDLSYEQYF. The CDR3 DNA reads TGTGCCAGCAGCTTAGCGTCCCTAGCGGGAGACCTCTCCTACGAGCAGTACTTC.

The V and J genes are TRBV28 and TRBJ2-5; TRBD1 is a possible D gene (8 bases). Germline V gene data show CDR1 as MDHEN and CDR2 as SYDVKM. V was cut by 3 bases and J by 4 bases, with 21 bases left in between. CDR3 length: 17 residues. CDR3 bases: TGTGCCAGCAGTTTTCACGCAGGGGGCGGGGGTAGAGAGACCCAGTACTTC. This codes for CASSFHAGGGGRETQYF.

V and J are TRBV6-5 and TRBJ2-7, with TRBD1 matching over 8 bases. The CDR3 covers 14 residues. Germline CDR1 and CDR2: MNHEY and SVGAGI. After removal of 6 bases from V and 2 bases from J, the junction contained 6 bases not matched to a gene. CDR3 DNA: TGTGCCAGCAGGCGACAGGGGCAGACCTACGAGCAGTACTTC. This gives the protein CASRRQGQTYEQYF.

This clone was seen once. This chain connects TRBV6-5 to TRBJ1-2, with D perhaps matching TRBD1 (5 bases). CDR1 and CDR2 from the germline V gene are MNHEY and SVGAGI. The CDR3 is 13 amino acids. V lost 6 bases to trimming and J lost 8 bases, with 16 bases between them. The CDR3: CASSLGRGRGYTF. DNA of the CDR3: TGTGCCAGCAGCCTTGGAAGGGGCAGAGGCTACACCTTC.

The CDR3 DNA follows: TGTGCCAGCAAGGCGGGATTACCCTACGAGCAGTACTTC. This sequence encodes CASKAGLPYEQYF. The V call is TRBV6-5, the J call TRBJ2-7; a weak D match, TRBD2 (6 bases). V lost 7 bases, J lost 2 bases, and 12 bases lay in between. Germline V gene sequence: CDR1 MNHEY, CDR2 SVGAGI. The CDR3 sequence is 13 residues long.

The V gene is TRBV15, the J gene TRBJ2-1; no firm D call. The CDR3 totals 17 residues. CDR1 is LNHNV and CDR2 is YYDKDF in the germline V gene (reference sequence). V lost 3 bases, J lost 0 bases, and 15 bases lay in between. CDR3 sequence: CATSSLERSLSYNEQFF. CDR3 DNA sequence: TGTGCCACCAGCAGCCTCGAGAGGTCCCTCTCCTACAATGAGCAGTTCTTC.

The chain couples TRBV4-3 to TRBJ2-6; no definite D call. Trimming took 0 bases from V and 0 from J, leaving 15 bases between them. The CDR3 runs to 19 residues. Germline CDR1 is LGHNA and CDR2 is YSLEER. The CDR3 is CASSQETMITPSGANVLTF. The CDR3, as DNA: TGCGCCAGCAGCCAAGAAACGATGATTACCCCCTCTGGGGCCAACGTCCTGACTTTC.

Only one count was recorded for this clone. J is TRBJ2-1 and V is TRBV7-2; 11 nucleotides line up with TRBD2. Per germline, CDR1 SGHTA and CDR2 FQGNSA. V trimming: 1 base; J trimming: 8 bases; junction bases outside the gene matches: 4. The CDR3 loop spans 15 amino acids. In DNA, the CDR3 is TGTGCCAGCAGCTTAGAGGGGACTAGCGGCCATGAGCAGTTCTTC. It codes for CASSLEGTSGHEQFF.

The chain's CDR3 is CAISESRGSTDTQYF. CDR3 bases: TGTGCCATCAGTGAGTCACGGGGTTCCACAGATACGCAGTATTTT. The rearrangement links TRBV10-3 to TRBJ2-3; a weak D match, TRBD2 (5 bases). The length of the CDR3 is 15 residues. Trimming stripped 0 bases from V and 2 bases from J, with 9 bases between. Per germline, CDR1 ENHRY and CDR2 SYGVKD.